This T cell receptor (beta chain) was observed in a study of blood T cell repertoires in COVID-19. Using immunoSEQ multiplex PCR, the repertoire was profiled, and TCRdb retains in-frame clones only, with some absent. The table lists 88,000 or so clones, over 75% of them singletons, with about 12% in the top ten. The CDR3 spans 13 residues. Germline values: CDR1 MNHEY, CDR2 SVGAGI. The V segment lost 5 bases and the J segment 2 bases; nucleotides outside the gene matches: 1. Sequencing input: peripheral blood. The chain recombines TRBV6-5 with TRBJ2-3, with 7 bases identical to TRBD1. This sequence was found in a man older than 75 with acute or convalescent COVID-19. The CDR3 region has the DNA TGTGCCAGCAGTACAGGGGACACAGATACGCAGTATTTT. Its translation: CASSTGDTDTQYF.